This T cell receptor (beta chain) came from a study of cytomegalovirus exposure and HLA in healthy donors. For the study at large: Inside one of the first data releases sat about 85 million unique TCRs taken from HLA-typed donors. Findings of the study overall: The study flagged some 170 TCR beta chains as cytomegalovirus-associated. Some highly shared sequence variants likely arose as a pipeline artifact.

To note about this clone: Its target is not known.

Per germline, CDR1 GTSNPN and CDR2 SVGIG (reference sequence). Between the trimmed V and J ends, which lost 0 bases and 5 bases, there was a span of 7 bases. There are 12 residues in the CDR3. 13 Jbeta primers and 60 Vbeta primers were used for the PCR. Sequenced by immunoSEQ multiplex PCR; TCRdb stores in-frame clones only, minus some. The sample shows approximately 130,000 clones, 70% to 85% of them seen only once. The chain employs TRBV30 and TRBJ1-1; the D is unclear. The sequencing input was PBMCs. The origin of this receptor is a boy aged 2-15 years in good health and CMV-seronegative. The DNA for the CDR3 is TGTGCCTGGAGTGTAGGGAGGACTGAAGCTTTCTTT. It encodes CAWSVGRTEAFF.